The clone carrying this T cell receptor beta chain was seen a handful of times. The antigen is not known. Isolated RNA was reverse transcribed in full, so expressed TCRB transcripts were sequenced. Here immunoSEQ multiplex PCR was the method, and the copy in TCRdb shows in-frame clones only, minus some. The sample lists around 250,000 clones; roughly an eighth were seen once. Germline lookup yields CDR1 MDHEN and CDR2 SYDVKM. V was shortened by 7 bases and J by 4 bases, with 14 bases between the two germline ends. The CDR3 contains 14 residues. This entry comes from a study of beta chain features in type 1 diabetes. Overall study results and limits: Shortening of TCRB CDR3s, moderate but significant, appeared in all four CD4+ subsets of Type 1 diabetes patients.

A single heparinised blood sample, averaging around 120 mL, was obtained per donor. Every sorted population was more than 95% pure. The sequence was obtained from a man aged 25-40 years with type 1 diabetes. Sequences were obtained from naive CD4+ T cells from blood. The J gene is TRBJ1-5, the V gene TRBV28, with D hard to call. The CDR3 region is CASNGGSWNQPQHF. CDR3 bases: TGTGCCAGCAACGGCGGTAGCTGGAATCAGCCCCAGCATTTT.